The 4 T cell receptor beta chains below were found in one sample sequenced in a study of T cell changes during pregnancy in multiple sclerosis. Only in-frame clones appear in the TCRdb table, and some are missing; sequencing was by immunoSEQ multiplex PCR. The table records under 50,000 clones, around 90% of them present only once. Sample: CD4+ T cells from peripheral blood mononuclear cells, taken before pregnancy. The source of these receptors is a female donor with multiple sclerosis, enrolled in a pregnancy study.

CDR3 sequence (DNA): TGTGCCAGCAGCCTACCTGGGGCCAACGTCCTGACTTTC. Its translation: CASSLPGANVLTF. V is TRBV6-5 and J is TRBJ2-6; D unresolved. The CDR3 has 13 residues. The V gene's germline CDR1 is MNHEY and CDR2 SVGAGI. With 6 bases removed from V and 2 bases from J, the gap between germline ends came to 5 bases.

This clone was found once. This chain's CDR3 is CASRGTGAMNTEAFF. CDR3 DNA: TGTGCCAGCCGGGGGACGGGAGCAATGAACACTGAAGCTTTCTTT. The V and J genes are TRBV28 and TRBJ1-1, with TRBD1 as a possible D gene (5 bases). Germline CDR1 MDHEN, CDR2 SYDVKM. The length of the CDR3 is 15 residues. Trimming left V 8 bases short and J 0 bases short, with 16 bases between. The full variable domain, completed using reference TRBV28 and TRBJ1-1, is DVKVTQSSRYLVKRTGEKVFLECVQDMDHENMFWYRQDPGLGLRLIYFSYDVKMKEKGDIPEGYSVSREKKERFSLILESASTNQTSMYLCASRGTGAMNTEAFFGQGTRLTVV.

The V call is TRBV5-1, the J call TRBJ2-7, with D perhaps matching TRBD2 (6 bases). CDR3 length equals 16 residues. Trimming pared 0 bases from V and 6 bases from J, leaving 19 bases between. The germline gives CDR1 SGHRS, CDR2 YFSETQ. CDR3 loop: CASSLVGAGTPGEQYF. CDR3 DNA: TGCGCCAGCAGCTTGGTAGGGGCGGGAACTCCCGGCGAGCAGTACTTC.

CDR3 loop: CAWSRRDRDTWTRDNEQFF. The DNA of the CDR3 is TGTGCCTGGAGTCGAAGGGACAGGGATACATGGACTCGAGACAATGAGCAGTTCTTC. This rearrangement joins TRBV30 to TRBJ2-1; 9 bases agree with TRBD1. This CDR3 comprises 19 residues. V dropped 2 bases and J dropped 5; count of bases not matched to a gene: 19. Per the germline V gene, CDR1 is GTSNPN and CDR2 is SVGIG (reference sequence). The entire variable domain, with the rest obtained from reference TRBV30 and TRBJ2-1, is as follows: SQTIHQWPATLVQPVGSPLSLECTVEGTSNPNLYWYRQAAGRGLQLLFYSVGIGQISSEVPQNLSASRPQDRQFILSSKKLLLSDSGFYLCAWSRRDRDTWTRDNEQFFGPGTRLTVL.